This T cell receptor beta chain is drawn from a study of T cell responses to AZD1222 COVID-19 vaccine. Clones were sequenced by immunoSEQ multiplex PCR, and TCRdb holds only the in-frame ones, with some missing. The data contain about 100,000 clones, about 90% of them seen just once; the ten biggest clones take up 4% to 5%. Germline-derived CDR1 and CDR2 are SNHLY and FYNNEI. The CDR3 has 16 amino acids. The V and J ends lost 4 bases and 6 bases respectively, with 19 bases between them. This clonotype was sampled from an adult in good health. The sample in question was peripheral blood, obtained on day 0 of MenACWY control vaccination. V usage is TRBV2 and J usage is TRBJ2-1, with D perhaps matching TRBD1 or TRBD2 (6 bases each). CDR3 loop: CASSATGARLGNEQFF. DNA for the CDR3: TGTGCCAGCAGTGCTACGGGGGCACGCTTAGGCAATGAGCAGTTCTTC.